The rows below give T cell receptor beta chains drawn from one sample of a study of cytomegalovirus exposure and HLA in healthy donors. TCRdb's copy holds only in-frame clones and misses some; the assay was immunoSEQ multiplex PCR. Here the sample spans around 180,000 clones, just over 75% being singletons. Sequenced: PBMCs. These receptors all stem from a woman in her thirties in good health and CMV-seropositive. Both conserved end residues are part of each CDR3. The D gene is left open where the match is weak. Not all rows give a size; the values are once, few, many and, for expanded clones, a class.

clone_size,d_call,v_call,j_call,cdr3_nt,cdr3_aa
once,.,TRBV15,TRBJ2-1,TGTGCCACCAGCACTATCACAGGGAACTACAATGAGCAGTTCTTC,CATSTITGNYNEQFF
.,TRBD2,TRBV7-8,TRBJ2-4,TGTGCCAGCAGCATCATAGCGGGAGCCAAAAACATTCAGTACTTC,CASSIIAGAKNIQYF
.,.,TRBV25-1,TRBJ1-1,TGTGCCAGCAGTCTAAGAGGGGGAATGGGTGAAGCTTTCTTT,CASSLRGGMGEAFF
.,.,TRBV18,TRBJ2-7,TGTGCCAGCTCACCACAGAGAACTGACTTCTCCGAGCAGTACTTC,CASSPQRTDFSEQYF
.,TRBD1,TRBV30,TRBJ2-5,TGTGCCTGGAATACAGGGGGCATAGGAGAGACCCAGTACTTC,CAWNTGGIGETQYF
.,.,TRBV11-3,TRBJ2-3,TGTGCCAGCAGCTTACCAGGGCGTCCCACAGATACGCAGTATTTT,CASSLPGRPTDTQYF
.,.,TRBV7-9,TRBJ2-3,TGTGCCAGCAGCTCGGAGGCTGGGGGCGGCACAGATACGCAGTATTTT,CASSSEAGGGTDTQYF
few,TRBD2,TRBV10-3,TRBJ2-1,TGTGCCATCAGTGGCCCGGGACTAGCGAGCTCCTACAATGAGCAGTTCTTC,CAISGPGLASSYNEQFF
.,TRBD2,TRBV28,TRBJ2-5,TGTGCCAGCAGCCGGCGGGGGGACTTATTTCAAGAGACCCAGTACTTC,CASSRRGDLFQETQYF
.,TRBD1,TRBV9,TRBJ1-3,TGTGCCAGCAGCGTATTATCCGGGACAGGGGATCCGGACTATTTT,CASSVLSGTGDPDYF
.,.,TRBV9,TRBJ2-6,TGTGCCAGCAGCGTAACTGGCTCTGGGGCCAACGTCCTGACTTTC,CASSVTGSGANVLTF
.,.,TRBV29-1,TRBJ2-7,TGCAGCGTCCACGTGGATTTAGCCTCCGAGCAGTACTTC,CSVHVDLASEQYF
.,.,TRBV20-1,TRBJ1-5,TGCAGTGCACCTCGAGGGGGAGCTGAACATTTT,CSAPRGGAEHF
.,.,TRBV7-8,TRBJ2-2,TGTGCCAGCGCGCTGGTATCGTCGAACACCGGGGAGCTGTTTTTT,CASALVSSNTGELFF
.,TRBD1,TRBV28,TRBJ1-5,TGTGCCAGCAGTTTCGACAGGGTCAAGAATCAGCCCCAGCATTTT,CASSFDRVKNQPQHF
.,.,TRBV5-1,TRBJ1-2,TGCGCCAGCAGCGTCCGGGAAGACTATGGCTACACCTTC,CASSVREDYGYTF
.,.,TRBV6-6,TRBJ1-2,TGTGCCAGCACCGACCCGGGTGGGTACTATGGCTACACCTTC,CASTDPGGYYGYTF
.,TRBD2,TRBV5-1,TRBJ2-2,TGCGCCAGCAGCTTGGATCTCGGACTAGCGGGAGGCACGGCCGGGGAGCTGTTTTTT,CASSLDLGLAGGTAGELFF
.,.,TRBV11-2,TRBJ1-4,TGTGCCAGCAGCTTATTACAGGGAAGACTGTTTTTT,CASSLLQGRLFF
.,.,TRBV27,TRBJ2-2,TGTGCCAGCAGTTTCGTATCTTTGGGAGACGGGGAGCTGTTTTTT,CASSFVSLGDGELFF
.,TRBD1,TRBV6-5,TRBJ1-1,TGTGCCAGCAGCTTGACAGGGGAAAACACTGAAGCTTTCTTT,CASSLTGENTEAFF
.,.,TRBV28,TRBJ1-5,TGTGCCAGCAGTTTATTAGTAAATCAGCCCCAGCATTTT,CASSLLVNQPQHF
.,TRBD1,TRBV10-1,TRBJ2-7,TGCGCCAGCAGCGAGACAGGGACCTACGAGCAGTACTTC,CASSETGTYEQYF
.,.,TRBV28,TRBJ2-1,TGTGCCAGCAGTACTTCACAGGAACCACGGTCCAATGAGCAGTTCTTC,CASSTSQEPRSNEQFF
.,TRBD2,TRBV5-4,TRBJ2-2,TGTGCCAGCAGCGATGCACCCGGACTAGCGGGAACCGGGGAGCTGTTTTTT,CASSDAPGLAGTGELFF
.,.,TRBV30,TRBJ1-2,TGTGCCTGGAGTAGTACAGCCTTCTATGGCTACACCTTC,CAWSSTAFYGYTF
.,.,TRBV9,TRBJ2-7,TGTGCCAGCAGCGGACACTCGACAGACTACGAGCAGTACTTC,CASSGHSTDYEQYF
.,TRBD2,TRBV6-5,TRBJ2-7,TGTGCCAGCAGCCCAGCCGCGGGAGTACCGTACTTC,CASSPAAGVPYF
.,TRBD1,TRBV7-9,TRBJ2-1,TGTGCCAGCAGCTTAGGACAGGGCTTCAATGAGCAGTTCTTC,CASSLGQGFNEQFF
.,TRBD2,TRBV5-6,TRBJ2-7,TGTGCCAGCAGCTTGGGGCGGGAGACGTACGAGCAGTACTTC,CASSLGRETYEQYF
.,TRBD1,TRBV6-5,TRBJ1-1,TGTGCCAGCAGGCGAAACGACAGGGGGGTCGAAGAAGCTTTCTTT,CASRRNDRGVEEAFF
.,.,TRBV30,TRBJ2-7,TGTGCCTGGAGGCAAGAAGGACACCTCTCCTACGAGCAGTACTTC,CAWRQEGHLSYEQYF
.,.,TRBV9,TRBJ1-4,TGTGCCAGCAGCGTAGGGGTAATGGGCCAGGCTAATGAAAAACTGTTTTTT,CASSVGVMGQANEKLFF
few,TRBD1,TRBV6-5,TRBJ1-4,TGTGCCAGCAGTTCCGGACAGGGTGGAGCAGGGGAAAAACTGTTTTTT,CASSSGQGGAGEKLFF
.,.,TRBV10-2,TRBJ2-7,TGCGCCAGCAGTGAGTCGAGCGTCTTCGAGCAGTACTTC,CASSESSVFEQYF
.,TRBD2,TRBV28,TRBJ2-7,TGTGCCAGCAGGATTCGACTAGCGGGAGGGCCTGGCGAGCAGTACTTC,CASRIRLAGGPGEQYF
.,TRBD1,TRBV2,TRBJ2-3,TGTGCCAGCAAAAGTCGGACAGGGAATACGCAGTATTTT,CASKSRTGNTQYF